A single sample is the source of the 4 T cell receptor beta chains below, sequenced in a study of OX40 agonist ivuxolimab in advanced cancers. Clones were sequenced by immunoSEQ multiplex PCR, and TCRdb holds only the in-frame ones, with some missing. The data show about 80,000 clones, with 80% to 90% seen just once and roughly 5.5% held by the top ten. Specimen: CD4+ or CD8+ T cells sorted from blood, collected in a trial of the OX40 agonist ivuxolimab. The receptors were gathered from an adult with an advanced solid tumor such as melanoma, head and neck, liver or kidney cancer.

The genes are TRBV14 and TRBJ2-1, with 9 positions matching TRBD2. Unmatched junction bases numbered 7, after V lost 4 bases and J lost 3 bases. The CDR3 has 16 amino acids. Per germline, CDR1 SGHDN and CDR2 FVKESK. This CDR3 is CASSRRSSGSYNEQFF. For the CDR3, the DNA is TGTGCCAGCAGCCGAAGGAGTAGCGGGAGCTACAATGAGCAGTTCTTC.

CDR3 sequence (DNA): TGTGCCAGCAGCTTGATGACAATAAGCCCCTCCGGGGCCAACGTCCTGACTTTC. It encodes CASSLMTISPSGANVLTF. The rearrangement uses TRBV11-2 and TRBJ2-6; D call uncertain. The V gene lost 3 bases and the J gene lost 4 bases, with 19 bases spanning the gap. The CDR3 totals 18 residues. From germline, CDR1 is SGHAT and CDR2 FQNNGV.

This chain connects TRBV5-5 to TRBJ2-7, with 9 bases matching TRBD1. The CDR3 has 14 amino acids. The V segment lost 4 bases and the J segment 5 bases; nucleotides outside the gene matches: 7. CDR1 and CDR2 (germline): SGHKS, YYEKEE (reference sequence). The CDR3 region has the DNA TGTGCCAGCAGCCACCCGGGACAGGGAAACGAGCAGTACTTC. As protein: CASSHPGQGNEQYF. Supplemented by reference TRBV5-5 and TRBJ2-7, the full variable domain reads DAGVTQSPTHLIKTRGQQVTLRCSPISGHKSVSWYQQVLGQGPQFIFQYYEKEERGRGNFPDRFSARQFPNYSSELNVNALLLGDSALYLCASSHPGQGNEQYFGPGTRLTVT.

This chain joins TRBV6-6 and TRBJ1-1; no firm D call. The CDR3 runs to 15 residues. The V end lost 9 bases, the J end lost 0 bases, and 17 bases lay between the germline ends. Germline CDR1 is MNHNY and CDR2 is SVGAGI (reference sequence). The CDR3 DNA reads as TGTGCCAGTTGGGAACAGTGGCTGATGAACACTGAAGCTTTCTTT. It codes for CASWEQWLMNTEAFF.